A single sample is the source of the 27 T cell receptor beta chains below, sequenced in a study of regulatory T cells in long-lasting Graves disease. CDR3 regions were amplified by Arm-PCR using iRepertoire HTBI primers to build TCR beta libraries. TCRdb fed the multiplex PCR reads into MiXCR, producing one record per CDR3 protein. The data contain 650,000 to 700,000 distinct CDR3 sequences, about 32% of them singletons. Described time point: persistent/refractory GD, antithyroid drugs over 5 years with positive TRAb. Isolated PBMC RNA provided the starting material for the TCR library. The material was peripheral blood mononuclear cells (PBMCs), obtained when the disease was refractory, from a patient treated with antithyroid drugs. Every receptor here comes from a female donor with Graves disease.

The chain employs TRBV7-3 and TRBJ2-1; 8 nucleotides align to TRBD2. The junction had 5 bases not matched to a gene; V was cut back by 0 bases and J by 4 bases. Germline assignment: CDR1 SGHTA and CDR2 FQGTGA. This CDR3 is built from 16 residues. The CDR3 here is CASSLTLASGYNEQFF. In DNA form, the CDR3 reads TGTGCCAGCAGCTTAACGTTGGCTAGCGGGTACAATGAGCAGTTCTTC.

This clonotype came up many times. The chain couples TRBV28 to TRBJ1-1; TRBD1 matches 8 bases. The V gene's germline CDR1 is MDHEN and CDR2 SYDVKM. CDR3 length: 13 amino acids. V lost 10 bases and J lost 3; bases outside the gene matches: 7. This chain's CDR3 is CATIGTGYTEAFF. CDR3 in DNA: TGTGCCACAATTGGGACAGGCTACACTGAAGCTTTCTTT.

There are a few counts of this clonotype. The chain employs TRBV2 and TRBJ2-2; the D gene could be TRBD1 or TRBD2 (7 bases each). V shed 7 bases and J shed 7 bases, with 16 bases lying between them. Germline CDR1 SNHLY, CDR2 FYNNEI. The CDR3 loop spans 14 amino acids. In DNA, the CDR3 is TGTGCCAGCACCCGGCAGGGGGGGATCGGGGAGCTGTTTTTT. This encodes CASTRQGGIGELFF.

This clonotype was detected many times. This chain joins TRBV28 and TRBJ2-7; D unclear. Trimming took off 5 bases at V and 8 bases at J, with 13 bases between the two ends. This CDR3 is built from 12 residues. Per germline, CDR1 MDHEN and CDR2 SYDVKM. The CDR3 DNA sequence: TGTGCCAGCAGTGGATCGGCCCTGAAGCAGTACTTC. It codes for CASSGSALKQYF.

The CDR3 sequence is CASSQVAGTGELFF. The CDR3 DNA is TGTGCCAGCAGCCAAGTAGCGGGTACCGGGGAGCTGTTTTTT. V gene TRBV14 combines with J gene TRBJ2-2; 7 nucleotides match TRBD2. J was trimmed by 5 bases and V by 1 base; bases with no gene match: 1. Germline lookup yields CDR1 SGHDN and CDR2 FVKESK. This CDR3 is built from 14 residues. The full variable domain, rest sourced from reference TRBV14 and TRBJ2-2, is EAGVTQFPSHSVIEKGQTVTLRCDPISGHDNLYWYRRVMGKEIKFLLHFVKESKQDESGMPNNRFLAERTGGTYSTLKVQPAELEDSGVYFCASSQVAGTGELFFGEGSRLTVL.

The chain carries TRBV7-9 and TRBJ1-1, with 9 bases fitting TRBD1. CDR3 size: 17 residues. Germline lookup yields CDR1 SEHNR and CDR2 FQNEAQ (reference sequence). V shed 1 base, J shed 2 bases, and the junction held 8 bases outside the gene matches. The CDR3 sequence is CASSLGNRGRVNTEAFF. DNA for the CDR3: TGTGCCAGCAGCTTAGGCAACAGGGGGCGCGTAAACACTGAAGCTTTCTTT.

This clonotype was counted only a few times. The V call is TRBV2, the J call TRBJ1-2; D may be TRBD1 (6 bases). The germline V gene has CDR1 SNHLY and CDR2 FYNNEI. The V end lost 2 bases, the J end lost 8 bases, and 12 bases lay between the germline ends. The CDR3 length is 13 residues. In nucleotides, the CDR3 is TGTGCCAGCAGTGAATTGGGGGGCGGAGGCTACACCTTC. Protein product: CASSELGGGGYTF. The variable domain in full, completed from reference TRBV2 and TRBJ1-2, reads EPEVTQTPSHQVTQMGQEVILRCVPISNHLYFYWYRQILGQKVEFLVSFYNNEISEKSEIFDDQFSVERPDGSNFTLKIRSTKLEDSAMYFCASSELGGGGYTFGSGTRLTVV.

This chain's CDR3 is CASSVALQALPGDTQYF. The DNA of the CDR3 is TGTGCCAGCAGCGTAGCTTTGCAGGCCCTACCGGGAGATACGCAGTATTTT. V and J are TRBV9 and TRBJ2-3; no reliable D call. V dropped 0 bases and J dropped 5 bases, with 19 bases sitting between them. CDR3 length equals 17 residues. The germline V gene encodes CDR1 SGDLS and CDR2 YYNGEE.

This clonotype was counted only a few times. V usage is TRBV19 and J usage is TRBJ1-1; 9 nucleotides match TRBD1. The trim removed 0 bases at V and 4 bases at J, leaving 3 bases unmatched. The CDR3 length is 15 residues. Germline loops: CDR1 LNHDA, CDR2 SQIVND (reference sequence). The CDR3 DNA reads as TGTGCCAGTAGTATAGACCTGACAGGGGGCACTGAAGCTTTCTTT. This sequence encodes CASSIDLTGGTEAFF.

The CDR3 DNA reads TGTGCCTGGGTGGGACAGCCCGGGCCCTACGAGCAGTACTTC. This translates into CAWVGQPGPYEQYF. The gene calls are TRBV30 and TRBJ2-7; 7 nucleotides agree with TRBD1. Germline V gene sequence: CDR1 GTSNPN, CDR2 SVGIG (reference sequence). The CDR3 sequence is 14 residues long. With 5 bases clipped from V and 2 bases from J, the junction kept 9 bases outside the gene matches.

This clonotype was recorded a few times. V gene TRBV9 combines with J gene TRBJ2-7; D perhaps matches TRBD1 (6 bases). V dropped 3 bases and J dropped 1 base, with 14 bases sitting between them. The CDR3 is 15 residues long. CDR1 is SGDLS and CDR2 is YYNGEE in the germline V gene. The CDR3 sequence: CASSGGHSPSYEQYF. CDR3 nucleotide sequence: TGTGCCAGCAGCGGGGGGCACAGTCCTTCCTACGAGCAGTACTTC.

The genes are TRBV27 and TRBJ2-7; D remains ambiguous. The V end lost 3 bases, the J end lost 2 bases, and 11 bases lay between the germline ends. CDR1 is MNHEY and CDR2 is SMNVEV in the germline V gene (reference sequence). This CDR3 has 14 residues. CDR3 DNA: TGTGCCAGCAGTTTCTTGCCGGCTACCTACGAGCAGTACTTC. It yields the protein CASSFLPATYEQYF.

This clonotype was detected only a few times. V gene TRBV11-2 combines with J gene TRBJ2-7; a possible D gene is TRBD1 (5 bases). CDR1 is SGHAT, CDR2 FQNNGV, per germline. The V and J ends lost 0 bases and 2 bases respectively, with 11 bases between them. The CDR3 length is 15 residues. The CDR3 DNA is TGTGCCAGCAGCTTAGAAGCAGGGTTTACCTACGAGCAGTACTTC. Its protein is CASSLEAGFTYEQYF.

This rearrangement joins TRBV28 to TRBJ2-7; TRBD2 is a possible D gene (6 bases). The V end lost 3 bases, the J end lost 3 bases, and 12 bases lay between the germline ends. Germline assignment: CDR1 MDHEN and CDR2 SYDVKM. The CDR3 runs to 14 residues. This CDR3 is CASSFLRGSYEQYF. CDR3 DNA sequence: TGTGCCAGCAGTTTTTTGCGGGGAAGCTACGAGCAGTACTTC. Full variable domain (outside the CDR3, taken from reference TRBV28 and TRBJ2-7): DVKVTQSSRYLVKRTGEKVFLECVQDMDHENMFWYRQDPGLGLRLIYFSYDVKMKEKGDIPEGYSVSREKKERFSLILESASTNQTSMYLCASSFLRGSYEQYFGPGTRLTVT.

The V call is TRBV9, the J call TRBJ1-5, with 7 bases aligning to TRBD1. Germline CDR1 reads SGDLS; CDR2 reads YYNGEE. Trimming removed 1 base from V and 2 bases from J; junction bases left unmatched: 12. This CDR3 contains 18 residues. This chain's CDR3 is CASSVLYRGPGGNQPQHF. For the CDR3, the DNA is TGTGCCAGCAGCGTACTTTACAGGGGCCCGGGGGGCAATCAGCCCCAGCATTTT.

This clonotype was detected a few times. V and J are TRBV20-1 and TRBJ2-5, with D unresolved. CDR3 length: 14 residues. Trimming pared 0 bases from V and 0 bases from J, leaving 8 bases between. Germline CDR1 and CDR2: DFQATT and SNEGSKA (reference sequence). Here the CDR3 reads CSARDVTYQETQYF. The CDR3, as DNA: TGCAGTGCTAGAGACGTCACGTACCAAGAGACCCAGTACTTC.

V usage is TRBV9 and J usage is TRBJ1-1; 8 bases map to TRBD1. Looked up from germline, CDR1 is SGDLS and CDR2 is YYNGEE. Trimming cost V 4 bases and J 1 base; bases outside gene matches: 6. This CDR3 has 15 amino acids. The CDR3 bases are TGTGCCAGCAGCCCGGAGGGACAGGCGAACACTGAAGCTTTCTTT. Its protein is CASSPEGQANTEAFF.

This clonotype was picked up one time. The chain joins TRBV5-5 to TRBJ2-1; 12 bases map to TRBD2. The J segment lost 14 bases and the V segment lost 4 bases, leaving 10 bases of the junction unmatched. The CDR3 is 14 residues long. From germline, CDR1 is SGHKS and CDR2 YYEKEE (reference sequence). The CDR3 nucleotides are TGTGCCAGCAGCCCGAGACTAGCGGGAGTTTTTGAGTTCTTC. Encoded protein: CASSPRLAGVFEFF.

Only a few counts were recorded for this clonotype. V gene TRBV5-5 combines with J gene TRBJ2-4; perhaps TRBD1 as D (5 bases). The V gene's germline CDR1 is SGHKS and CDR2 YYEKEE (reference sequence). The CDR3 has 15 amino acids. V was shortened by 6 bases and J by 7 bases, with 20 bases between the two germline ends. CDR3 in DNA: TGTGCCAGCAAGTCCCGGATGCAGGGCCGGAACATTCAGTACTTC. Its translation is CASKSRMQGRNIQYF.

CDR3 nucleotides: TGTGCCAGCAGGCAGGGTGAGGGTAGTCAGCCCCAGCATTTT. Its translation: CASRQGEGSQPQHF. This sequence joins TRBV6-1 and TRBJ1-5; D is possibly TRBD1 (5 bases). The V end was cut by 6 bases, the J end by 6 bases, with 15 bases between. This CDR3 comprises 14 residues. The germline gives CDR1 MNHNS, CDR2 SASEGT.

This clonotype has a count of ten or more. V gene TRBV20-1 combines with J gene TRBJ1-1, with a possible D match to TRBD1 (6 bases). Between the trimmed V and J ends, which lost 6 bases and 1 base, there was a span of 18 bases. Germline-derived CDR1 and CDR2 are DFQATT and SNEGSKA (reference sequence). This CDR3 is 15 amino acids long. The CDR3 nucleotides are TGCAGTGCGCCAGCAGCATCACAGGGGAACACTGAAGCTTTCTTT. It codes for CSAPAASQGNTEAFF.

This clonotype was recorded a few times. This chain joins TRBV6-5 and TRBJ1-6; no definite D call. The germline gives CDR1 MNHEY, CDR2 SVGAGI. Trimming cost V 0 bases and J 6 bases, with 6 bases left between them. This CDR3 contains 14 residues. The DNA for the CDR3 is TGTGCCAGCAGTTACTCGGGCAGTAATTCACCCCTCCACTTT. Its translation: CASSYSGSNSPLHF.

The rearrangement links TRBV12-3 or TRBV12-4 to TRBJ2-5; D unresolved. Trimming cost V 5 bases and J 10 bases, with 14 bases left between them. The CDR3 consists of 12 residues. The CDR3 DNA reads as TGTGCCAGCAGTCCCGCTCCTGGCTACCAGTACTTC. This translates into CASSPAPGYQYF.

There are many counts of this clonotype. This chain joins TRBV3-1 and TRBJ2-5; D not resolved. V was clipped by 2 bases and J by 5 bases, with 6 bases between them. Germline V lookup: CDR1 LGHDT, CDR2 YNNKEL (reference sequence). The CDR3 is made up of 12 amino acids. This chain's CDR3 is CASSQFGETQYF. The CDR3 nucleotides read TGTGCCAGCAGCCAATTCGGGGAGACCCAGTACTTC.

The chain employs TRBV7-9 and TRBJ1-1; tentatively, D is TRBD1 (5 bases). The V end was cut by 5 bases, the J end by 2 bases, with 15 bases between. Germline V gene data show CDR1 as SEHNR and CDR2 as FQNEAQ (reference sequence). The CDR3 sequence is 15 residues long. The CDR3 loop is CASSRIDSLNTEAFF. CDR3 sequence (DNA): TGTGCCAGCAGCCGTATTGACAGCCTAAACACTGAAGCTTTCTTT.

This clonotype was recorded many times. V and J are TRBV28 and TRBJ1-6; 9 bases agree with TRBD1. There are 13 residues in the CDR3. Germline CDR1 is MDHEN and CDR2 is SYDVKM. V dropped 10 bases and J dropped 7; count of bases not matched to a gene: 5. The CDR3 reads CATDDRGNSPLHF. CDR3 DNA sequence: TGTGCCACAGACGACAGGGGGAATTCACCCCTCCACTTT.

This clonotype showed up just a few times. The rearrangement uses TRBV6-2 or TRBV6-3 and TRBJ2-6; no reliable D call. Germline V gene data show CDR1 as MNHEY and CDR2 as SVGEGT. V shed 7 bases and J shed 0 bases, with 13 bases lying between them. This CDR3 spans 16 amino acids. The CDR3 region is CASTYSGFSGANVLTF. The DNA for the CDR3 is TGTGCCAGCACCTACAGTGGGTTCTCTGGGGCCAACGTCCTGACTTTC.